This T cell receptor beta chain is drawn from a study of liver allograft versus peripheral blood T cells. Study context: Comparative analysis was performed on T cell receptor repertoires from transplanted livers and from recipients' peripheral blood.

Germline assignment: CDR1 SGDLS and CDR2 YYNGEE. This CDR3 is built from 15 residues. Trimming cost V 0 bases and J 0 bases, with 7 bases left between them. TCRdb fed the reads into MiXCR, producing one record per CDR3 protein. The sample records about 13,000 distinct CDR3 sequences, around a sixth being singletons. Study-wide results and caveats: Intra-allograft T cell receptor repertoires in the liver reportedly differed from peripheral blood repertoires.

About this clonotype itself: What it binds is unknown.

V usage is TRBV9 and J usage is TRBJ1-3; D gene uncertain. The TCR was taken from a human patient who had a liver transplant. Some T cells here may be from the graft donor. CDR3 sequence (DNA): TGTGCCAGCAGCGTAGATTTCAGCTCTGGAAACACCATATATTTT. The encoded protein is CASSVDFSSGNTIYF.